This T cell receptor beta chain appears in the sequencing data of a study of shared clonotypes between healthy human individuals. Study-wide findings and caveats: Naive CD4 clonotypes were shared across a few donors at around 5%.

Naive-designated CD8 cells lacked CD45RO, were positively enriched for CCR7, and omitted terminally differentiated effector memory CD45RA+ cells. With respect to this clone: Its specificity is unknown. The junction departs from the called germline gene at one end, perhaps through a read error.

CDR3 length: 18 amino acids. The V gene's germline CDR1 is SSHAT and CDR2 FNYEAQ (reference sequence). The method was immunoSEQ multiplex PCR; TCRdb's version includes in-frame clones alone and lacks a portion of them. The table shows about 2 million clones, with about 95% occurring only once. This clonotype was sampled from a man aged 18 to 29 in good health. The chain uses TRBV7-7 and TRBJ2-1; TRBD2 agrees at 7 bases. Sequencing used naive CD8+ T cells sorted from blood. The CDR3 region is CASSPPAVREVLGNEQFF. CDR3 coding DNA: TGTGCTAGCAGCCCACCAGCTGTCCGGGAGGTCTTGGGAAATGAGCAGTTCTTC.